These 18 T cell receptor beta chains were sequenced from one sample in a study of OX40 agonist ivuxolimab in advanced cancers. Using immunoSEQ multiplex PCR, the repertoire was profiled, and TCRdb retains in-frame clones only, with some absent. In the table there are 55,000 to 65,000 clones, under 85% of which are singletons. The source was CD4+ or CD8+ T cells sorted from blood, collected in a trial of the OX40 agonist ivuxolimab. The receptors here all came from an adult with an advanced solid tumor such as melanoma, head and neck, liver or kidney cancer.

This clone qualifies as medium-sized. The rearrangement links TRBV5-1 to TRBJ1-5, with no clear D. Germline-derived CDR1 and CDR2 are SGHRS and YFSETQ. Trimming took 0 bases from V and 5 from J, leaving 12 bases between them. The CDR3 loop spans 15 amino acids. CDR3 DNA: TGCGCCAGCAGCTTGGTGGTGGGCCCGGATCAGCCCCAGCATTTT. Encoded protein: CASSLVVGPDQPQHF.

Here the CDR3 reads CASSLDVNTEAFF. The CDR3 bases are TGTGCCAGCAGTTTGGACGTGAACACTGAAGCTTTCTTT. The J gene is TRBJ1-1, the V gene TRBV6-5; no clear D. CDR1 is MNHEY, CDR2 SVGAGI, per germline. The CDR3 is 13 residues long. The ends were cut back, 4 bases at V and 0 bases at J, with 6 bases in the middle.

This rearrangement joins TRBV10-3 to TRBJ1-2, with 9 positions matching TRBD1. Germline CDR1 ENHRY, CDR2 SYGVKD. CDR3 length: 14 residues. J gave up 7 bases and V 7 bases, and 10 bases lay outside the gene matches. The CDR3 loop is CAINRQGGLVGYTF. Here the CDR3 DNA reads TGTGCCATCAATAGACAGGGGGGATTGGTTGGCTACACCTTC.

Worth noting for this clone: Other DNA sequences in this specimen translate into the identical CDR3. The J gene is TRBJ1-2, the V gene TRBV5-1, with a weak D call TRBD1 (6 bases). V was clipped by 0 bases and J by 0 bases, with 9 bases between them. In germline, CDR1 is SGHRS, CDR2 YFSETQ. The CDR3 is made up of 15 amino acids. The CDR3 bases are TGCGCCAGCAGCTTGGCCGAGGGGGCTAACTATGGCTACACCTTC. This encodes CASSLAEGANYGYTF.

V is TRBV18 and J is TRBJ2-7; 9 bases match TRBD1. Unmatched junction bases numbered 4, after V lost 0 bases and J lost 1 base. Germline V gives CDR1 KGHSH, CDR2 LQKENI. This CDR3 has 16 amino acids. The CDR3 DNA is TGTGCCAGCTCACCACCGACAGGGGGAGGATCCTACGAGCAGTACTTC. Its protein is CASSPPTGGGSYEQYF.

The V call is TRBV4-1, the J call TRBJ1-3; no definite D call. The V and J ends lost 3 bases and 0 bases respectively, with 9 bases between them. Germline loops: CDR1 MGHRA, CDR2 YSYEKL. This CDR3 has 15 amino acids. The CDR3 spells CASSQVPLSGNTIYF. CDR3 DNA: TGCGCCAGCAGCCAGGTCCCGCTCTCTGGAAACACCATATATTTT.

The V call is TRBV7-8, the J call TRBJ2-5, with 7 bases lining up with TRBD1. CDR1 SGHVS and CDR2 FQNEAQ come from the germline V gene. J was trimmed by 1 base and V by 4 bases; bases with no gene match: 21. CDR3 length: 20 residues. CDR3 nucleotide sequence: TGTGCCAGCAGCTCCGACTTTACATTAACAGGGGACCCCTTCCAAGAGACCCAGTACTTC. Residues: CASSSDFTLTGDPFQETQYF.

V usage is TRBV7-8 and J usage is TRBJ1-1; 7 bases line up with TRBD1. Germline V gene data show CDR1 as SGHVS and CDR2 as FQNEAQ. Germline trimming cut 1 base from V and 4 bases from J; bases unmatched to any gene: 0. The CDR3 has 13 residues. Here the CDR3 DNA reads TGTGCCAGCAGCTTAGGACAGGGCACTGAAGCTTTCTTT. Protein: CASSLGQGTEAFF. The full variable domain, in which reference TRBV7-8 and TRBJ1-1 provide the parts outside the CDR3, is GAGVSQSPRYKVAKRGQDVALRCDPISGHVSLFWYQQALGQGPEFLTYFQNEAQLDKSGLPSDRFFAERPEGSVSTLKIQRTQQEDSAVYLCASSLGQGTEAFFGQGTRLTVV.

The chain carries TRBV20-1 and TRBJ1-4; possible D gene TRBD1, 6 bases. The CDR3 is 11 residues long. Looked up from germline, CDR1 is DFQATT and CDR2 is SNEGSKA (reference sequence). For the CDR3, the DNA is TGCTCCGGGACATGGGGGGAAAAACTGTTTTTT. This codes for CSGTWGEKLFF.

The chain employs TRBV18 and TRBJ2-2; 8 bases line up with TRBD1. The CDR3 consists of 13 residues. Germline CDR1 KGHSH, CDR2 LQKENI. With V trimmed by 1 base and J by 8 bases, 0 bases remained unmatched. CDR3 sequence reads: CASSPRDRGELFF. CDR3 coding DNA: TGTGCCAGCTCACCACGGGACAGGGGGGAGCTGTTTTTT. The variable domain in full, with the rest retrieved from reference TRBV18 and TRBJ2-2, is NAGVMQNPRHLVRRRGQEARLRCSPMKGHSHVYWYRQLPEEGLKFMVYLQKENIIDESGMPKERFSAEFPKEGPSILRIQQVVRGDSAAYFCASSPRDRGELFFGEGSRLTVL.

The chain combines TRBV5-4 with TRBJ2-2, with a tentative D call TRBD2 (5 bases). This CDR3 has 17 residues. CDR1 is SGHNT and CDR2 is YYREEE in the germline V gene (reference sequence). Trimming cost V 4 bases and J 4 bases, with 20 bases left between them. The CDR3 reads CASSPSLRGYGTGELFF. DNA for the CDR3: TGTGCCAGCAGCCCTTCGCTCCGGGGTTATGGCACCGGGGAGCTGTTTTTT.

The chain uses TRBV2 and TRBJ2-2; D remains ambiguous. Trimming removed 0 bases at V and 6 bases at J, with 5 bases between. Germline V gives CDR1 SNHLY, CDR2 FYNNEI. This CDR3 region has 13 residues. The CDR3 nucleotides are TGTGCCAGCAGTGAAGCGTGGGCCGGGGAGCTGTTTTTT. Translating gives CASSEAWAGELFF.

The CDR3 DNA reads as TGTGCCAGCACCCAATCGGCGGGGTACGGCACTGAAGCTTTCTTT. This encodes CASTQSAGYGTEAFF. The rearrangement uses TRBV9 and TRBJ1-1; D gene uncertain. The CDR3 sequence is 15 residues long. V lost 6 bases and J lost 4, with 19 bases in between. Germline V CDR1 and CDR2: SGDLS, YYNGEE.

The V gene is TRBV7-9, the J gene TRBJ2-1; 7 nucleotides agree with TRBD2. The CDR3 covers 15 residues. CDR1 is SEHNR, CDR2 FQNEAQ, per germline (reference sequence). J was trimmed by 9 bases and V by 4 bases; bases with no gene match: 12. The CDR3 reads CASSSWTRKGVEQFF. DNA for the CDR3: TGTGCCAGCAGCTCCTGGACTAGGAAGGGTGTTGAGCAGTTCTTC.

This chain uses TRBV27 with TRBJ1-6; 8 nucleotides agree with TRBD1. The germline V gene has CDR1 MNHEY and CDR2 SMNVEV (reference sequence). There are 16 residues in the CDR3. V dropped 5 bases and J dropped 7; count of bases not matched to a gene: 10. The CDR3 is CASSPRTGNMNSPLHF. As DNA, the CDR3 is TGTGCCAGCAGTCCCCGGACAGGGAATATGAATTCACCCCTCCACTTT.

The V call is TRBV4-3, the J call TRBJ1-2; D gene unclear. The V and J ends lost 3 bases and 1 base respectively, with 12 bases between them. Per germline, CDR1 LGHNA and CDR2 YSLEER. The CDR3 runs 15 residues. This CDR3 reads CASSQSVTINYGYTF. For the CDR3, the DNA is TGCGCCAGCAGCCAGTCTGTTACGATTAACTATGGCTACACCTTC.

The chain couples TRBV19 to TRBJ2-7, with D maybe TRBD1 (7 bases). CDR1 LNHDA and CDR2 SQIVND come from the germline V gene (reference sequence). The CDR3 runs to 15 residues. Trimming stripped 3 bases from V and 4 bases from J, with 16 bases between. The CDR3 DNA sequence: TGTGCCAGTAGTATTCAGGGGGGAACAGATTACGAGCAGTACTTC. The encoded protein is CASSIQGGTDYEQYF. Based on the CDR3 plus reference TRBV19 and TRBJ2-7, the full variable domain is DGGITQSPKYLFRKEGQNVTLSCEQNLNHDAMYWYRQDPGQGLRLIYYSQIVNDFQKGDIAEGYSVSREKKESFPLTVTSAQKNPTAFYLCASSIQGGTDYEQYFGPGTRLTVT.

The chain carries TRBV19 and TRBJ1-4; no reliable D call. Germline V lookup: CDR1 LNHDA, CDR2 SQIVND (reference sequence). The CDR3 sequence is 15 residues long. Trimming left V 4 bases short and J 7 bases short, with 16 bases between. The DNA of the CDR3 is TGTGCCAGTAGTACCCGACACTCCGAAAGTGAAAAACTGTTTTTT. This codes for CASSTRHSESEKLFF.